The table lists the clone carrying this TCR beta chain with a few counts. Its antigen remains unknown. Germline CDR1 SEHNR, CDR2 FQNEAQ (reference sequence). V gave up 5 bases and J gave up 4 bases, with 7 bases separating them. The CDR3 is 12 amino acids. The data derive from a study of early T cells in non-severe SARS-CoV-2 infection. Study details: From unsorted whole blood, bulk RNA was sequenced, and the chains remained unpaired. Study-level results: VDJdb-based matching was biased toward anti-spike CD8 responses and missed private and CD4 specificities.

Individual cDNA molecules each received unique molecular identifiers attached to them. TCRdb used MiXCR to reprocess the 5' RACE reads, holding one entry per CDR3 protein. The sample has tens of thousands of distinct CDR3 sequences; 20% are singletons. The receptor's source is an adult who was a healthcare worker with PCR-confirmed SARS-CoV-2 infection or an uninfected control (not recorded which). The sample consisted of whole blood, taken at baseline. The chain is built from TRBV7-9 and TRBJ2-3; no reliable D call. This CDR3 reads CASSPGPDTQYF. In DNA form, the CDR3 reads TGTGCCAGCAGCCCGGGCCCAGATACGCAGTATTTT.